The 4 T cell receptor beta chains reported below all come from one sample, sequenced in a study of cytomegalovirus exposure and HLA in healthy donors. In the PCR, 60 Vbeta and 13 Jbeta primers were used. Sequencing was performed with immunoSEQ multiplex PCR; in TCRdb, only in-frame clones are kept and a portion is missing. The sample consists of 85,000 to 100,000 clones, more than 65% of them appearing once. Material for sequencing was PBMCs. These receptors originate from a human donor in good health.

The V and J genes are TRBV7-8 and TRBJ1-2; D remains unclear. Germline V lookup: CDR1 SGHVS, CDR2 FQNEAQ. The CDR3 covers 14 residues. The V end was cut by 0 bases, the J end by 2 bases, with 7 bases between. The CDR3 DNA reads as TGTGCCAGCAGCTTAGCGGAGTTAAACTATGGCTACACCTTC. This encodes CASSLAELNYGYTF.

The chain uses TRBV30 and TRBJ1-5, with no clear D. The CDR3 is made up of 13 amino acids. The ends were cut back, 7 bases at V and 5 bases at J, with 15 bases in the middle. The germline V gene has CDR1 GTSNPN and CDR2 SVGIG (reference sequence). CDR3 loop: CALTYNEDQPQHF. The CDR3 coding sequence is TGTGCCTTGACTTATAACGAGGATCAGCCCCAGCATTTT.

This chain joins TRBV7-6 and TRBJ2-1; D perhaps matches TRBD1 (5 bases). The CDR3 consists of 13 residues. Germline CDR1 reads SGHVS; CDR2 reads FNYEAQ. V was clipped by 6 bases and J by 2 bases, with 8 bases between them. CDR3 sequence (DNA): TGTGCCAGCAGTGTGACAGCCTACAATGAGCAGTTCTTC. Encoded protein: CASSVTAYNEQFF. Full variable domain (outside the CDR3, taken from reference TRBV7-6 and TRBJ2-1): GAGVSQSPRYKVTKRGQDVALRCDPISGHVSLYWYRQALGQGPEFLTYFNYEAQQDKSGLPNDRFSAERPEGSISTLTIQRTEQRDSAMYRCASSVTAYNEQFFGPGTRLTVL.

The chain carries TRBV2 and TRBJ1-5; D is unresolved. V shed 2 bases and J shed 0 bases, with 11 bases lying between them. The germline V gene has CDR1 SNHLY and CDR2 FYNNEI. The CDR3 spans 16 residues. Written as DNA, the CDR3 is TGTGCCAGCAGTGAATTATCAGGTTATAGCAATCAGCCCCAGCATTTT. Translated, it gives CASSELSGYSNQPQHF.